These 32 T cell receptor beta chains share one sample of origin, sequenced in a study of CD8+ T cells in alopecia areata. Isolated RNA was reverse transcribed into cDNA used as the sequencing template. Sequencing was performed with immunoSEQ multiplex PCR; in TCRdb, only in-frame clones are kept and a portion is missing. The sample holds 45,000 to 70,000 clones, around 96% seen once. The material was CD8+ T cells sorted from blood, obtained at week 0. These TCRs come from a human donor with alopecia areata.

The chain carries TRBV11-2 and TRBJ2-4; D unresolved. Germline V gene sequence: CDR1 SGHAT, CDR2 FQNNGV. Trimming shortened V by 5 bases and J by 3 bases, and 14 bases separated the two germline ends. The CDR3 totals 15 residues. The CDR3 DNA sequence: TGTGCCAGCAGCCCCAGAGGTTTGGACAAAAACATTCAGTACTTC. This codes for CASSPRGLDKNIQYF.

V and J are TRBV10-2 and TRBJ1-1, with unresolved D. The germline CDR1 and CDR2 sequences are WSHSY and SAAADI. Trimming left V 4 bases short and J 1 base short, with 1 base between. The CDR3 is 11 amino acids. CDR3 sequence: CASSGNTEAFF. The CDR3 coding sequence is TGCGCCAGCAGTGGGAACACTGAAGCTTTCTTT.

V is TRBV7-2 and J is TRBJ2-1, with 10 bases that match TRBD1. J was trimmed by 9 bases and V by 5 bases; bases with no gene match: 13. Germline V gene sequence: CDR1 SGHTA, CDR2 FQGNSA. The length of the CDR3 is 16 residues. The CDR3 coding sequence is TGTGCCAGCAGCGCGACTGACAGGGGGCTGGACGCTGAGCAGTTCTTC. It is translated as CASSATDRGLDAEQFF.

This rearrangement joins TRBV30 to TRBJ2-5; 8 bases are a match to TRBD1. Trimming removed 2 bases from V and 4 bases from J; junction bases left unmatched: 6. CDR1 is GTSNPN, CDR2 SVGIG, per germline (reference sequence). The CDR3 consists of 14 residues. The CDR3 loop reads CAWSPSGTGETQYF. CDR3 DNA: TGTGCCTGGAGTCCCTCCGGGACAGGAGAGACCCAGTACTTC.

The rearrangement joins TRBV7-2 to TRBJ2-7, with a tentative D call TRBD2 (5 bases). The V and J ends lost 5 bases and 5 bases respectively, with 19 bases between them. In germline, CDR1 is SGHTA, CDR2 FQGNSA. This CDR3 has 15 amino acids. The CDR3 spells CASSPDETAVHEQYF. The CDR3 nucleotides read TGTGCCAGCAGCCCAGACGAAACAGCGGTCCACGAGCAGTACTTC.

The V and J genes are TRBV19 and TRBJ1-1; D ambiguous. CDR3 length equals 16 residues. Trimming cost V 3 bases and J 0 bases, with 14 bases left between them. Germline V gene sequence: CDR1 LNHDA, CDR2 SQIVND (reference sequence). Here the CDR3 DNA reads TGTGCCAGTAGTATCCTGACCGGGTCCATGAACACTGAAGCTTTCTTT. This sequence encodes CASSILTGSMNTEAFF.

J is TRBJ2-1 and V is TRBV6-6, with 11 nucleotides matching TRBD2. CDR3 length: 16 amino acids. Looked up from germline, CDR1 is MNHNY and CDR2 is SVGAGI (reference sequence). V was pared by 6 bases and J by 4 bases, with 8 bases of the junction left unmatched. CDR3 region: CASRMTSGASYNEQFF. DNA for the CDR3: TGTGCCAGCAGAATGACTAGCGGGGCCTCATACAATGAGCAGTTCTTC.

The genes are TRBV7-2 and TRBJ2-5; no clear D. Looked up from germline, CDR1 is SGHTA and CDR2 is FQGNSA. This CDR3 region has 15 residues. Trimming shortened V by 2 bases and J by 2 bases, and 12 bases separated the two germline ends. Here the CDR3 DNA reads TGTGCCAGCAGCTTAAACCTCCTACCTCAAGAGACCCAGTACTTC. Translating gives CASSLNLLPQETQYF.

The CDR3 DNA reads TGTGCCAGCAGCCCCGGACTTAACAATGAGCAGTTCTTC. Its translation: CASSPGLNNEQFF. V is TRBV7-2 and J is TRBJ2-1; D is perhaps TRBD2 (5 bases). The V gene's germline CDR1 is SGHTA and CDR2 FQGNSA. V was trimmed by 5 bases and J by 5 bases, leaving 10 bases between them. The CDR3 spans 13 residues.

The chain couples TRBV7-3 to TRBJ2-1; a possible D gene is TRBD2 (6 bases). CDR1 and CDR2 (germline): SGHTA, FQGTGA. CDR3 length: 18 amino acids. The germline V and J ends were trimmed by 5 bases and 0 bases, with 20 bases remaining between them. CDR3 DNA sequence: TGTGCCAGCAGCCCCCCGGAGAGGGGAGGTCCCTCCTACAATGAGCAGTTCTTC. It specifies CASSPPERGGPSYNEQFF.

The V call is TRBV5-6, the J call TRBJ2-7; D remains unclear. V gave up 0 bases and J gave up 4 bases, with 8 bases separating them. The CDR3 runs 13 residues. Germline assignment: CDR1 SGHDT and CDR2 YYEEEE. The CDR3 DNA follows: TGTGCCAGCAGCTTGGGAGACACATACGAGCAGTACTTC. It specifies CASSLGDTYEQYF.

The chain uses TRBV30 and TRBJ2-1; no firm D call. Germline values: CDR1 GTSNPN, CDR2 SVGIG (reference sequence). The V gene lost 4 bases and the J gene lost 6 bases, with 7 bases spanning the gap. The CDR3 is 11 residues long. The CDR3 loop reads CAWMLLNEQFF. CDR3 sequence (DNA): TGTGCCTGGATGTTGCTCAATGAGCAGTTCTTC.

The CDR3 nucleotides are TGCGCCAGCTCTGGGGCTGAAGCTTTCTTT. Translation gives CASSGAEAFF. This rearrangement joins TRBV10-2 to TRBJ1-1; D is undetermined. Germline V gene sequence: CDR1 WSHSY, CDR2 SAAADI. V was pared by 8 bases and J by 6 bases, with 7 bases between. The CDR3 length is 10 residues.

The rearrangement links TRBV29-1 to TRBJ2-3; 7 bases line up with TRBD1. Germline V CDR1 and CDR2: SQVTM, ANQGSEA. The CDR3 has 13 residues. Trimming took 6 bases from V and 5 from J; bases not matched to a gene: 8. The CDR3 here is CSVETGWRDTQYF. Written as DNA, the CDR3 is TGCAGCGTGGAGACAGGGTGGAGAGATACGCAGTATTTT.

V gene TRBV6-5 combines with J gene TRBJ2-5; 7 nucleotides line up with TRBD1. Germline V gene lookup returns CDR1 MNHEY and CDR2 SVGAGI. The J segment lost 3 bases and the V segment lost 2 bases, leaving 9 bases of the junction unmatched. The CDR3 spans 16 residues. The CDR3 nucleotides are TGTGCCAGCAGTTACCTTCTGACAGGGAATGAAGAGACCCAGTACTTC. Its protein product is CASSYLLTGNEETQYF.

The genes are TRBV27 and TRBJ1-2; 10 bases align to TRBD1. Germline V gene sequence: CDR1 MNHEY, CDR2 SMNVEV (reference sequence). The CDR3 extends over 14 amino acids. The ends lost 6 bases at V and 3 bases at J; junction bases unmatched: 4. The CDR3 region is CASRWTGGDYGYTF. Here the CDR3 DNA reads TGTGCCAGCAGATGGACAGGGGGTGACTATGGCTACACCTTC.

The genes are TRBV4-3 and TRBJ2-7, with TRBD1 as a possible D gene (6 bases). The V end was cut by 1 base, the J end by 3 bases, with 10 bases between. The CDR3 length is 14 residues. In germline, CDR1 is LGHNA, CDR2 YSLEER. The CDR3 sequence: CASSQVGGDYEQYF. The CDR3, as DNA: TGCGCCAGCAGCCAAGTAGGGGGAGACTACGAGCAGTACTTC.

The chain links TRBV19 to TRBJ2-3; 9 bases fit TRBD2. The CDR3 extends over 15 amino acids. V was pared by 5 bases and J by 1 base, with 4 bases of the junction left unmatched. Germline V gives CDR1 LNHDA, CDR2 SQIVND (reference sequence). CDR3 loop: CASSFSGGRTDTQYF. For the CDR3, the DNA is TGTGCCAGTAGTTTTAGCGGGGGACGCACAGATACGCAGTATTTT.

V is TRBV21-1 and J is TRBJ2-7; whether TRBD1, the table's D call, matches the DNA was not checked. TRBV21-1 is a recognized pseudogene. CDR3 size: 9 residues. As DNA, the CDR3 is TGTGCCAGGGAACGGGACAGGTACTTC. It is translated as CARERDRYF.

This clone came up a few times. This rearrangement joins TRBV15 to TRBJ2-2, with 7 nucleotides matching TRBD2. The CDR3 is made up of 15 amino acids. V shed 5 bases, J shed 3 bases, and the junction held 6 bases outside the gene matches. CDR1 and CDR2 from the germline V gene are LNHNV and YYDKDF (reference sequence). The chain's CDR3 is CATSEQRGDTGELFF. In nucleotides, the CDR3 is TGTGCCACCAGCGAGCAGCGGGGAGACACCGGGGAGCTGTTTTTT. The whole variable domain, filled in from reference TRBV15 and TRBJ2-2, reads DAMVIQNPRYQVTQFGKPVTLSCSQTLNHNVMYWYQQKSSQAPKLLFHYYDKDFNNEADTPDNFQSRRPNTSFCFLDIRSPGLGDTAMYLCATSEQRGDTGELFFGEGSRLTVL.

The gene calls are TRBV2 and TRBJ2-1; a weak D match, TRBD1 (6 bases). Germline CDR1 is SNHLY and CDR2 is FYNNEI. Trimming took off 10 bases at V and 6 bases at J, with 19 bases between the two ends. This CDR3 spans 14 amino acids. The CDR3 sequence is CATMGIPRGNEQFF. For the CDR3, the DNA is TGTGCCACCATGGGGATTCCCAGGGGCAATGAGCAGTTCTTC.

This chain links TRBV30 with TRBJ2-3, with unresolved D. Trimming shortened V by 2 bases and J by 2 bases, and 5 bases separated the two germline ends. There are 12 residues in the CDR3. Germline CDR1 GTSNPN, CDR2 SVGIG (reference sequence). The CDR3, as DNA: TGTGCCTGGAGTAGTGACACAGATACGCAGTATTTT. Amino acid sequence: CAWSSDTDTQYF.

The rearrangement uses TRBV19 and TRBJ1-2; D is unresolved. CDR1 is LNHDA and CDR2 is SQIVND in the germline V gene (reference sequence). With 11 bases removed from V and 4 bases from J, the gap between germline ends came to 8 bases. The CDR3 is made up of 10 amino acids. The CDR3 protein is CAWQGYGYTF. The CDR3 coding sequence is TGTGCCTGGCAAGGCTATGGCTACACCTTC.

The chain links TRBV4-1 to TRBJ2-2; D not certain. V was cut by 0 bases and J by 4 bases, with 9 bases left in between. The CDR3 is 15 residues long. Germline CDR1 is MGHRA and CDR2 is YSYEKL. The DNA for the CDR3 is TGCGCCAGCAGCCAAGACCCCCTCTCCACCGGGGAGCTGTTTTTT. Protein: CASSQDPLSTGELFF.

This chain connects TRBV5-1 to TRBJ1-1; D not certain. This CDR3 has 14 residues. Germline CDR1 is SGHRS and CDR2 is YFSETQ. Trimming left V 0 bases short and J 3 bases short, with 9 bases between. CDR3 nucleotide sequence: TGCGCCAGCAGCTTGGGGCGGGGTGACACTGAAGCTTTCTTT. Its protein product is CASSLGRGDTEAFF. The entire variable domain, with the rest obtained from reference TRBV5-1 and TRBJ1-1, is as follows: KAGVTQTPRYLIKTRGQQVTLSCSPISGHRSVSWYQQTPGQGLQFLFEYFSETQRNKGNFPGRFSGRQFSNSRSEMNVSTLELGDSALYLCASSLGRGDTEAFFGQGTRLTVV.

The V gene is TRBV19, the J gene TRBJ2-7, with D possibly TRBD1 on 5 matching bases. Germline CDR1 is LNHDA and CDR2 is SQIVND (reference sequence). The germline V and J ends were trimmed by 5 bases and 3 bases, with 8 bases remaining between them. The CDR3 contains 12 residues. CDR3: CASSPGNYEQYF. CDR3 DNA sequence: TGTGCCAGTAGTCCAGGGAACTACGAGCAGTACTTC.

The V gene is TRBV9, the J gene TRBJ1-2; D not resolved. Germline CDR1 is SGDLS and CDR2 is YYNGEE. The CDR3 has 17 amino acids. Trimming cost V 0 bases and J 4 bases, with 19 bases left between them. CDR3 sequence reads: CASSVDPLTSPGYGYTF. DNA of the CDR3: TGTGCCAGCAGCGTAGACCCCTTGACCTCCCCAGGCTATGGCTACACCTTC. Full variable domain (rest looked up from reference TRBV9 and TRBJ1-2): DSGVTQTPKHLITATGQRVTLRCSPRSGDLSVYWYQQSLDQGLQFLIQYYNGEERAKGNILERFSAQQFPDLHSELNLSSLELGDSALYFCASSVDPLTSPGYGYTFGSGTRLTVV.

This clone showed up just a few times. The V and J genes are TRBV7-9 and TRBJ2-3, with 8 nucleotides matching TRBD1. Germline trimming cut 5 bases from V and 5 bases from J; bases unmatched to any gene: 6. Germline CDR1 reads SEHNR; CDR2 reads FQNEAQ (reference sequence). The CDR3 has 14 amino acids. The CDR3 sequence: CASSTRTGKDTQYF. DNA for the CDR3: TGTGCCAGCAGCACCCGGACAGGGAAAGATACGCAGTATTTT.

CDR3 DNA sequence: TGTGCCAGCAGCCGGCAGACAAGCTCCTACGAGCAGTACTTC. Translated, it gives CASSRQTSSYEQYF. V is TRBV14 and J is TRBJ2-7; no clear D. Germline CDR1 is SGHDN and CDR2 is FVKESK. V dropped 4 bases and J dropped 0 bases, with 10 bases sitting between them. The CDR3 has 14 residues.

The V and J genes are TRBV4-2 and TRBJ2-1, with unresolved D. The CDR3 loop spans 17 amino acids. CDR1 is LGHNA and CDR2 is YNFKEQ in the germline V gene. The V end was cut by 1 base, the J end by 0 bases, with 13 bases between. The CDR3 reads CASSQGERTSSYNEQFF. In nucleotides, the CDR3 is TGTGCCAGCAGCCAAGGGGAACGGACGAGCTCCTACAATGAGCAGTTCTTC.

This clone appeared a single time. The genes are TRBV7-2 and TRBJ2-5; D call uncertain. This CDR3 has 11 amino acids. Trimming removed 0 bases from V and 7 bases from J, with 3 bases in between. CDR1 and CDR2 (germline): SGHTA, FQGNSA. The CDR3 loop reads CASSLAGTQYF. CDR3 bases: TGTGCCAGCAGCTTAGCGGGGACCCAGTACTTC.

The chain links TRBV6-5 to TRBJ2-5, with D possibly matching TRBD2 (5 bases). V lost 0 bases to trimming and J lost 2 bases, with 7 bases between them. This CDR3 is 14 amino acids long. The germline V gene has CDR1 MNHEY and CDR2 SVGAGI. The CDR3 region has the DNA TGTGCCAGCAGTTACTCCTCGGGACAAGAGACCCAGTACTTC. It yields the protein CASSYSSGQETQYF.